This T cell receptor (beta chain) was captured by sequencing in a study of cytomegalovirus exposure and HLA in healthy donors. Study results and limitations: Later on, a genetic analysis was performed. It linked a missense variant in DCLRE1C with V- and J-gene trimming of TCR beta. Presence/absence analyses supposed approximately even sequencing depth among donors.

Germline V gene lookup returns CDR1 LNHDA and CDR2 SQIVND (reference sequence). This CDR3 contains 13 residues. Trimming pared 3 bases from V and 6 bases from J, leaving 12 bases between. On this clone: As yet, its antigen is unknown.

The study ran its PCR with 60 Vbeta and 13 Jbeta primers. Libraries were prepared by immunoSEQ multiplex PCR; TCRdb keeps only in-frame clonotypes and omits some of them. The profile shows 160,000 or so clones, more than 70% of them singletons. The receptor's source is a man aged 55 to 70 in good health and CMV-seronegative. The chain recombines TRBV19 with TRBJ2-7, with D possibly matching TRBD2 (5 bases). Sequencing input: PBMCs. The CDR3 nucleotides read TGTGCCAGTAGTATCGTAGGCGGGCTCGAGCAGTACTTC. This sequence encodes CASSIVGGLEQYF.